Listed below are T cell receptor beta chains from one sample, sequenced in a study of T cells after posttransplantation cyclophosphamide. The repertoire was sequenced with immunoSEQ multiplex PCR; TCRdb's copy has only in-frame clones and lacks some. In the table there are about 16,000 clones, around 86% of which are singletons. This specimen consisted of PBMCs, obtained after an allogeneic stem cell transplant with a calcineurin inhibitor and methotrexate. Every receptor here comes from a male patient aged 45-60 years who received an allogeneic stem cell transplant from an unrelated donor, was CMV-positive, and had chronic GVHD only. Some T cells here may be from the graft donor. The CDR3 runs from the conserved cysteine through the conserved F or W. D genes are given only for firm matches. Where a row states a size, it is once, few, many or the class of an expanded clone; other rows omit it.

- | TRBJ1-4 | TRBV28 | 14 | TRBD1 | TGTGCCAGCAGGTCGACAGGGGTTAATGAAAAACTGTTTTTT | CASRSTGVNEKLFF
- | TRBJ2-7 | TRBV5-4 | 19 | TRBD2 | TGTGCCAGCAGCCTAGAGGCGGGACTAGCGACGGGGGTCTTTACGGAGCAGTACTTC | CASSLEAGLATGVFTEQYF
- | TRBJ2-7 | TRBV7-9 | 15 | TRBD1 | TGTGCCAGCAGCTTAGGCAGGGGGCTTCAATACGAGCAGTACTTC | CASSLGRGLQYEQYF
- | TRBJ2-5 | TRBV7-6 | 13 | - | TGTGCCAGCAGCTTAGGGGCGGGAGAGACCCAGTACTTC | CASSLGAGETQYF
- | TRBJ1-5 | TRBV19 | 15 | - | TGTGCCAGTAGCAGTAATGGAGGGGCCAATCAGCCCCAGCATTTT | CASSSNGGANQPQHF
- | TRBJ2-3 | TRBV7-7 | 15 | TRBD1 | TGTGCCAGCAGCCAGGGACAGGGTCACACAGATACGCAGTATTTT | CASSQGQGHTDTQYF
large | TRBJ2-7 | TRBV11-2 | 19 | - | TGTGCCAGCAGCTTTGACCAAAATCTTGGAGGTTCCCATTCCTACGAGCAGTACTTC | CASSFDQNLGGSHSYEQYF
- | TRBJ2-3 | TRBV7-9 | 14 | - | TGTGCCAGCAGCTCCAGCGGATTCACAGATACGCAGTATTTT | CASSSSGFTDTQYF
- | TRBJ2-4 | TRBV25-1 | 15 | - | TGTGCCAGCAGTGAATCTGCGGGGGCCAAAAACATTCAGTACTTC | CASSESAGAKNIQYF
- | TRBJ2-5 | TRBV15 | 15 | TRBD2 | TGTGCCACCAGCAGGGTTTTAGCGGGACAAGAGACCCAGTACTTC | CATSRVLAGQETQYF
- | TRBJ2-3 | TRBV5-1 | 15 | - | TGCGCCAGCAGCTTGGGGGGACTTAGCACAGATACGCAGTATTTT | CASSLGGLSTDTQYF
once | TRBJ2-2 | TRBV23-1 | 17 | TRBD1 | TGCGCCAGCAGTCAGTACCAGCCGGACAGGGAGTACGGGGAGCTGTTTTTT | CASSQYQPDREYGELFF
- | TRBJ1-2 | TRBV5-1 | 13 | - | TGCGCCAGCAGCTCCGGACAGATCTATGGCTACACCTTC | CASSSGQIYGYTF
- | TRBJ1-2 | TRBV5-4 | 17 | TRBD1 | TGTGCCAGCAGCCAAGATCGGGGGGCAGGACAGGGGGGTGGCTACACCTTC | CASSQDRGAGQGGGYTF
- | TRBJ2-2 | TRBV13 | 15 | - | TGTGCCAGCAGCTTAGGGAGGGTCACGACCGGGGAGCTGTTTTTT | CASSLGRVTTGELFF
- | TRBJ2-5 | TRBV5-1 | 14 | TRBD1 | TGCGCCAGCAGCTTGGCAGGGACAGAGGAGACCCAGTACTTC | CASSLAGTEETQYF
- | TRBJ1-2 | TRBV19 | 16 | - | TGTGCCAGTAGTATCTGGGCGGGGCAGACCAACTATGGCTACACCTTC | CASSIWAGQTNYGYTF
- | TRBJ2-7 | TRBV29-1 | 12 | - | TGCAGCGTTCAACACAGCAGGGACGAGCAGTACTTC | CSVQHSRDEQYF
few | TRBJ1-2 | TRBV6-5 | 15 | - | TGTGCCAGCAGTCCCCCGGGAACCTTTCCCTATGGCTACACCTTC | CASSPPGTFPYGYTF
- | TRBJ2-3 | TRBV19 | 14 | TRBD1 | TGTGCCAGTAGTACAGGACAGGGGGCAGATACGCAGTATTTT | CASSTGQGADTQYF
- | TRBJ1-5 | TRBV7-2 | 15 | TRBD1 | TGTGCCAGCAGCTTGGCAGGGGGTACCAATCAGCCCCAGCATTTT | CASSLAGGTNQPQHF
- | TRBJ1-2 | TRBV5-1 | 12 | - | TGCGCCAGCAGCCTGGACGGTAATGGCTACACCTTC | CASSLDGNGYTF
few | TRBJ1-2 | TRBV15 | 18 | TRBD1 | TGTGCCACCAGCAGAGATAGTGGGACAGGGGGACCCCTGGATGGCTACACCTTC | CATSRDSGTGGPLDGYTF
- | TRBJ2-7 | TRBV5-4 | 14 | TRBD2 | TGTGCCAGCAGCTTGGTGGGACTAGCGCGCGAGCAGTACTTC | CASSLVGLAREQYF
- | TRBJ1-2 | TRBV6-1 | 14 | TRBD1 | TGTGCCAGCAGGGGAACAGGGGTTCACTATGGCTACACCTTC | CASRGTGVHYGYTF
- | TRBJ1-2 | TRBV6-5 | 13 | TRBD1 | TGTGCCAGCAGTTCAGATTCAGGGGGTGGCTACACCTTC | CASSSDSGGGYTF
- | TRBJ2-1 | TRBV27 | 13 | TRBD2 | TGTGCCAGCAGTTTTAGCGGGCAAAGGGAGCAGTTCTTC | CASSFSGQREQFF
- | TRBJ2-1 | TRBV19 | 15 | TRBD1 | TGTGCCAGTAGTATAACGACAGGGGTTAACAATGAGCAGTTCTTC | CASSITTGVNNEQFF
once | TRBJ2-3 | TRBV27 | 17 | - | TGTGCCAGCAGTTCCCTCCCGGGACACCACCACACAGATACGCAGTATTTT | CASSSLPGHHHTDTQYF
- | TRBJ2-5 | TRBV27 | 13 | - | TGTGCCAGCAGTTTAGCAGGGAAAGAGACCCAGTACTTC | CASSLAGKETQYF
- | TRBJ2-3 | TRBV5-6 | 16 | TRBD1 | TGTGCCAGCAGCCCACTGACAGGGTTTAAGCCAGATACGCAGTATTTT | CASSPLTGFKPDTQYF
- | TRBJ2-7 | TRBV5-1 | 16 | - | TGCGCCAGCGACTCCGGGGGACGGACGGGCACCTACGAGCAGTACTTC | CASDSGGRTGTYEQYF
- | TRBJ2-7 | TRBV6-1 | 16 | TRBD1 | TGTGCCAGCAGTGAATGGCGGCAGGGGGCAACCTACGAGCAGTACTTC | CASSEWRQGATYEQYF
- | TRBJ2-1 | TRBV2 | 14 | - | TGTGCCAGCAGTTTAGTAAGTCAGGGTAATGAGCAGTTCTTC | CASSLVSQGNEQFF
- | TRBJ2-5 | TRBV9 | 15 | TRBD2 | TGTGCCAGCAATGAGCGGGGGGTAGACCAAGAGACCCAGTACTTC | CASNERGVDQETQYF
- | TRBJ2-3 | TRBV19 | 13 | - | TGTGCCAGTAGTGTGTTAAGCACAGATACGCAGTATTTT | CASSVLSTDTQYF
- | TRBJ1-5 | TRBV4-1 | 14 | TRBD1 | TGCGCCAGCAGCCTCAGAACAGGGGATCAGCCCCAGCATTTT | CASSLRTGDQPQHF
- | TRBJ2-3 | TRBV28 | 16 | - | TGTGCCAGCAGTCTAGGACTAATTGGCAGCACAGATACGCAGTATTTT | CASSLGLIGSTDTQYF
- | TRBJ1-5 | TRBV15 | 14 | - | TGTGCCACCAGCAGAGATTTGTCAAATCAGCCCCAGCATTTT | CATSRDLSNQPQHF
- | TRBJ2-7 | TRBV19 | 14 | TRBD1 | TGTGCCAGTAGTCCCGGGACAGCCACCTACGAGCAGTACTTC | CASSPGTATYEQYF
- | TRBJ2-1 | TRBV6-1 | 21 | TRBD2 | TGTGCCAGCAGTGAATACTGGGGCTTAGCGGGAGGGCCTGGCTCCTACAATGAGCAGTTCTTC | CASSEYWGLAGGPGSYNEQFF
- | TRBJ1-5 | TRBV19 | 14 | TRBD1 | TGTGCCGGTAGTATCCCTCAGGGGGCGCAGCCCCAGCATTTT | CAGSIPQGAQPQHF
- | TRBJ2-7 | TRBV28 | 13 | - | TGTGCCAGCAGGGGGGCCACATTTTACGAGCAGTACTTC | CASRGATFYEQYF
- | TRBJ1-1 | TRBV5-5 | 14 | TRBD1 | TGTGCCAGCACCCAGGGGGGAGGGAACACTGAAGCTTTCTTT | CASTQGGGNTEAFF
- | TRBJ1-4 | TRBV2 | 15 | TRBD1 | TGTGCCAGCAGAGAGGACAGGGAAAGGGGGATTAGACTGTTTTTT | CASREDRERGIRLFF